This T cell receptor beta chain derives from a study of blood T cell repertoires in COVID-19. At the level of the study: Sample material is recorded as cDNA or gDNA derived from T cells, B-cell-depleted T cells, or PBMCs.

The trim removed 2 bases at V and 3 bases at J, leaving 4 bases unmatched. Germline V gives CDR1 SGHVS, CDR2 FQNEAQ. This CDR3 spans 15 amino acids. Original processing notes: By means of reference gene primer amplification, nucleated cell counts were estimated. Data came from immunoSEQ multiplex PCR; TCRdb stores just in-frame clones and leaves some out. Clone size and V and J calls were adopted from that table, with D and trimming inferred from the DNA. The table includes some 300,000 clones, around nine tenths detected once. Sequencing used peripheral blood. This clonotype was obtained from a man in his 70s with acute or convalescent COVID-19. The genes are TRBV7-8 and TRBJ2-3; 8 nucleotides align to TRBD1. The CDR3 is CASSLRTGFTDTQYF. Here the CDR3 DNA reads TGTGCCAGCAGCTTAAGGACAGGGTTTACAGATACGCAGTATTTT.